Listed below are T cell receptor beta chains from one sample, sequenced in a study of post-analysis software for immune sequencing data. TCRdb reanalysed the PCR reads using MiXCR and keeps one entry per CDR3 protein. The sample contains more than 500,000 distinct CDR3 sequences, around 31% of which appear only once. Sequenced: blood. Receptor source: a girl under 18 with multiple sclerosis. Both conserved end residues are part of each CDR3. A D gene is named only where the DNA matches it firmly. For some rows the clone size is stated as once, few or many, or as a class when expanded; others skip it.

V gene,J gene,D gene,clone size,CDR3 protein,CDR3 DNA
TRBV19,TRBJ1-1,-,-,CASSGGASMVTEAFF,TGTGCCAGTAGTGGAGGAGCAAGTATGGTCACTGAAGCTTTCTTT
TRBV5-5,TRBJ2-2,-,-,CASSLGGAYTGELFF,TGTGCCAGCAGCTTGGGCGGGGCGTACACCGGGGAGCTGTTTTTT
TRBV5-4,TRBJ1-2,-,few,CASSLVRVGDGYTF,TGTGCCAGCAGCTTGGTGAGGGTGGGCGATGGCTACACCTTC
TRBV7-9,TRBJ1-1,-,few,CASSFTGGQRIGDTEAFF,TGTGCCAGCAGCTTCACTGGGGGTCAGCGGATCGGGGACACTGAAGCTTTCTTT
TRBV5-5,TRBJ2-3,-,once,CASSPTGPGTDTQYF,TGTGCCAGCAGCCCCACAGGGCCCGGCACAGATACGCAGTATTTT
TRBV20-1,TRBJ2-1,-,-,CSARGQMSYNEQFF,TGCAGTGCTAGAGGTCAGATGTCCTACAATGAGCAGTTCTTC
TRBV12-3/TRBV12-4,TRBJ1-2,-,few,CASSRYGYTF,TGTGCCAGCAGTCGGTATGGCTACACCTTC
TRBV20-1,TRBJ1-3,-,-,CSARWSSGNTIYF,TGCAGTGCTAGATGGAGCTCTGGAAACACCATATATTTT
TRBV2,TRBJ1-5,-,-,CASSNSNQPQHF,TGTGCCAGTAGTAACTCAAATCAGCCCCAGCATTTT
TRBV10-3,TRBJ2-3,TRBD2,-,CAISEAGAEDTQYF,TGTGCCATCAGTGAAGCGGGGGCTGAAGATACGCAGTATTTT
TRBV3-1,TRBJ1-6,TRBD1,-,CASSQGAGGLLNSPLHF,TGTGCCAGCAGCCAAGGAGCAGGGGGCCTCCTTAATTCACCCCTCCACTTT
TRBV6-1,TRBJ1-1,-,once,CASSELGPMNTEAFF,TGTGCCAGCAGTGAATTGGGTCCTATGAACACTGAAGCTTTCTTT
TRBV6-1,TRBJ1-2,TRBD1,few,CASSEGQGRGYTF,TGTGCCAGCAGCGAGGGACAGGGGAGAGGCTACACCTTC
TRBV28,TRBJ1-2,-,many,CASSLYDSKYGYTF,TGTGCCAGCAGTTTATATGACAGCAAATATGGCTACACCTTC
TRBV3-1,TRBJ1-3,-,-,CASSRAFDGSSGNTIYF,TGTGCCAGCAGCCGGGCCTTCGACGGCAGCTCTGGAAACACCATATATTTT
TRBV9,TRBJ2-5,TRBD2,-,CASSRPLAGQETQYF,TGTGCCAGCAGCCGTCCGTTAGCGGGGCAAGAGACCCAGTACTTC
TRBV27,TRBJ1-1,-,once,CASSLGRQLNTEAFF,TGTGCCAGCAGTTTAGGGCGACAGTTGAACACTGAAGCTTTCTTT
TRBV29-1,TRBJ2-7,-,many,CSVGVRGSYEQYF,TGCAGCGTTGGGGTAAGGGGCTCCTACGAGCAGTACTTC
TRBV12-3/TRBV12-4,TRBJ1-2,-,-,CASSLDTQGAYGYTF,TGTGCCAGCAGTTTAGACACCCAGGGTGCGTATGGCTACACCTTC
TRBV10-3,TRBJ2-5,-,-,CAISAASAEETQYF,TGTGCCATCAGTGCGGCTAGCGCAGAAGAGACCCAGTACTTC
TRBV11-1,TRBJ2-3,TRBD2,few,CASSPRTSEGTDTQYF,TGTGCCAGCAGCCCTAGGACTAGCGAGGGCACAGATACGCAGTATTTT